This note documents a single T cell receptor beta chain sequence. What it binds is unknown. The sample originates from a study of cytomegalovirus exposure and HLA in healthy donors. For the study at large: Sequencing of around 200 million T cells in an earlier analysis found under 120 million unique TCR beta sequences. Study-wide findings and caveats: Researchers reported from a later analysis that most CMV-associated TCR beta chains appeared HLA-restricted.

This CDR3 has 13 residues. Germline CDR1 and CDR2: SGHAT and FQNNGV. V gave up 5 bases and J gave up 0 bases, with 5 bases separating them. 60 Vbeta and 13 Jbeta primers were used in PCR. TCRdb's table, derived via immunoSEQ multiplex PCR, lists solely in-frame clones and lacks some. Of over 150,000 clones listed, approximately 80% are singletons. This rearrangement joins TRBV11-2 to TRBJ1-3; D ambiguous. The origin of this receptor is a man aged 25 to 40 in good health and CMV-seropositive. The material sequenced was PBMCs. The CDR3 nucleotides are TGTGCCAGCAGCACCAGCTCTGGAAACACCATATATTTT. Translated: CASSTSSGNTIYF.